A selection of T cell receptor beta chains follows, all from one sample in a study of blood T cell repertoires in COVID-19. TCRdb keeps only in-frame clones here, not all; method: immunoSEQ multiplex PCR. The top ten clones hold approximately 2.9% of a sample with roughly 500,000 clones, 80% to 90% of them seen once. Sequenced: peripheral blood. The source is a human donor in a cohort sampled during active COVID-19. Each CDR3 is given with its conserved first and last residue. The D gene is left open where the match is weak. Size is omitted from some rows. Given values are once, few, many or a class for expanded clones.

NA	TRBV4-1	NA	15	TRBJ2-7	TGCGCCAGCAGCCGTTCCCGGGACACTTCCTACGAGCAGTACTTC	CASSRSRDTSYEQYF
TRBD2	TRBV7-3	NA	15	TRBJ2-2	TGTGCCAGCAGCTTCGAGACTAGCGGGACCGGGGAGCTGTTTTTT	CASSFETSGTGELFF
NA	TRBV27	NA	14	TRBJ1-1	TGTGCCAGCAGTCCCCTGATCAGGGGCACTGAAGCTTTCTTT	CASSPLIRGTEAFF
TRBD1	TRBV29-1	NA	14	TRBJ2-3	TGCAGCTACAGTCCAGGGGGCTGGACAGATACGCAGTATTTT	CSYSPGGWTDTQYF
TRBD1	TRBV3-1/TRBV3-2	NA	15	TRBJ1-4	TGTGCCAGCAGCCCCACAGGGGGCGCGGGGGAAAAACTGTTTTTT	CASSPTGGAGEKLFF
TRBD1	TRBV19	NA	17	TRBJ1-2	TGTGCCAGTAGAGCCGGGACAGGGGATAGTTATGGCTATGGCTACACCTTC	CASRAGTGDSYGYGYTF
NA	TRBV15	NA	12	TRBJ1-1	TGTGCCACCAGCAGAGCCCCCTCTGAAGCTTTCTTT	CATSRAPSEAFF
TRBD1	TRBV19	once	15	TRBJ1-4	TGTGCCAGTAGTGTACAGGGGGCGGATAATGAAAAACTGTTTTTT	CASSVQGADNEKLFF
NA	TRBV6-1	NA	14	TRBJ2-1	TGTGCCAGCAGTGAAGCGAGCCGGTACAATGAGCAGTTCTTC	CASSEASRYNEQFF
TRBD1	TRBV19	NA	13	TRBJ2-7	TGTGCCAGTAGTCCCACAGGGGTCCACGAGCAGTACTTC	CASSPTGVHEQYF
NA	TRBV19	once	16	TRBJ2-3	TGTGCCAGTACTGGGAGGGAGGACAGGGCCGCAGATACGCAGTATTTT	CASTGREDRAADTQYF
TRBD2	TRBV7-6	NA	17	TRBJ2-7	TGTGCCAGCAGCCAGAGGAGGACTAGCGGGAGCTCCTACGAGCAGTACTTC	CASSQRRTSGSSYEQYF
NA	TRBV7-8	NA	13	TRBJ2-7	TGTGCCAGCAGCTTAGATTGGCATGGCGAGCAGTACTTC	CASSLDWHGEQYF
TRBD2	TRBV9	NA	15	TRBJ2-2	TGTGCCAGCAGCGTAGTAGCGGGAACAACCGGGGAGCTGTTTTTT	CASSVVAGTTGELFF
NA	TRBV5-1	NA	14	TRBJ1-2	TGCGCCAGCAGCTTGGGGGACGGGAGCTATGGCTACACCTTC	CASSLGDGSYGYTF
NA	TRBV6-5	NA	16	TRBJ1-1	TGTGCCAGCAGTTACATCCAAGGCCGGGGAAACACTGAAGCTTTCTTT	CASSYIQGRGNTEAFF
NA	TRBV19	NA	16	TRBJ2-5	TGTGCCAGTAGTATCGGCCATACAGGTATCCAAGAGACCCAGTACTTC	CASSIGHTGIQETQYF
TRBD2	TRBV27	NA	15	TRBJ2-1	TGTGCCAGCAGTTTAACTAGCGGGAGTAAAAATGAGCAGTTCTTC	CASSLTSGSKNEQFF
TRBD2	TRBV7-2	NA	18	TRBJ2-2	TGTGCCAGCAGCTTGCCTGGCGGGAGGGCCCTCGGGGCCGGGGAGCTGTTTTTT	CASSLPGGRALGAGELFF
NA	TRBV5-1	NA	13	TRBJ2-5	TGCGCCAGCAGCTTCTCCACACAAGAGACCCAGTACTTC	CASSFSTQETQYF
NA	TRBV27	NA	16	TRBJ2-3	TGTGCCAGCAGTTCTCCGAGGGTAGCGGGCACAGATACGCAGTATTTT	CASSSPRVAGTDTQYF
TRBD1	TRBV19	NA	16	TRBJ2-5	TGTGCCAGTAGTATAGATGGACAGGGGTATGGAAAGACCCAGTACTTC	CASSIDGQGYGKTQYF
TRBD1	TRBV7-9	once	14	TRBJ1-2	TGTGCCAGCAGCCTTGCCGGGACAGGGGTCGGCTACACCTTC	CASSLAGTGVGYTF
TRBD2	TRBV18	NA	14	TRBJ2-1	TGTGCCAGCTCACCGTGGACTAGAGACAATGAGCAGTTCTTC	CASSPWTRDNEQFF
TRBD2	TRBV2	NA	15	TRBJ2-7	TGTGCCAGCAGTGAAAGACTAGCGGGAGTCAGTGAGCAGTACTTC	CASSERLAGVSEQYF
TRBD1	TRBV30	NA	11	TRBJ1-2	TGTGCCTGGACACAGGGGAGCGGCTACACCTTC	CAWTQGSGYTF
TRBD2	TRBV4-1	NA	20	TRBJ2-1	TGCGCCAGCAGCCTCCTCTGGGGACAAGGACTAGCGGGAGGTGAGGGTGAGCAGTTCTTC	CASSLLWGQGLAGGEGEQFF
TRBD2	TRBV6-6	NA	19	TRBJ2-2	TGTGCCAGCAGCTCCCGGGGGACTAGCGGGAGGGAGGGCACCGGGGAGCTGTTTTTT	CASSSRGTSGREGTGELFF
TRBD1	TRBV18	NA	15	TRBJ1-1	TGTGCCAGCTCACCAACAGGGGGCTTGAGCACTGAAGCTTTCTTT	CASSPTGGLSTEAFF
NA	TRBV12-5	NA	14	TRBJ2-3	TGTGCTAGTGGTCCTCGGACAGTAGAAGATACGCAGTATTTT	CASGPRTVEDTQYF
TRBD2	TRBV2	few	15	TRBJ2-3	TGTGCCAGCAGACCAAGCGGGGCTAGCACAGATACGCAGTATTTT	CASRPSGASTDTQYF
NA	TRBV29-1	NA	15	TRBJ1-2	TGCAGCGTGCCCCTGGACAGTACAGCTAACTATGGCTACACCTTC	CSVPLDSTANYGYTF
TRBD2	TRBV3-1/TRBV3-2	NA	18	TRBJ2-2	TGTGCCAGCAGCCGACTATATCCCACTAGCGGGATTACCGGGGAGCTGTTTTTT	CASSRLYPTSGITGELFF
NA	TRBV9	NA	15	TRBJ1-2	TGTGCCAGCAGCGTAGTACGGGATACCTCCTATGGCTACACCTTC	CASSVVRDTSYGYTF
TRBD1	TRBV7-6	once	20	TRBJ1-3	TGTGCCAGCAGCTCGCACAGGGGGCTCCCCTCAACCCCGTCTGGAAACACCATATATTTT	CASSSHRGLPSTPSGNTIYF
TRBD2	TRBV7-3	NA	15	TRBJ2-1	TGTGCCAGCAGCGCTAACAGTGGGAGGGGCAATGAGCAGTTCTTC	CASSANSGRGNEQFF
TRBD1	TRBV28	NA	12	TRBJ1-6	TGTGCCAGCAGTTTACCCGAGACAGGGCTCCACTTT	CASSLPETGLHF
NA	TRBV2	NA	13	TRBJ2-3	TGTGCCAGCAGCCGATCTCAGGGGGATACGCAGTATTTT	CASSRSQGDTQYF
NA	TRBV11-3	NA	12	TRBJ1-2	TGTGCCCTGGCAGGGAACCCCTATGGCTACACCTTC	CALAGNPYGYTF
TRBD2	TRBV6-2/TRBV6-3	NA	12	TRBJ2-7	TGTGCCAGCAGTATGACTAGCCGCGAGCAGTACTTC	CASSMTSREQYF
NA	TRBV4-3	NA	14	TRBJ2-7	TGCGCCAGCAGCCCCAACAGGGGGGGTTACGAGCAGTACTTC	CASSPNRGGYEQYF
NA	TRBV19	NA	12	TRBJ2-3	TGTGCCAGTAGTACTCGCACAGATACGCAGTATTTT	CASSTRTDTQYF
NA	TRBV4-2	NA	16	TRBJ2-7	TGTGCCAGCAGCCAAGTTTCTCAGGGGAGATGGGACGAGCAGTACTTC	CASSQVSQGRWDEQYF
NA	TRBV6-5	NA	14	TRBJ2-3	TGTGCCAGCAGCGGGTTGACCGGCACAGATACGCAGTATTTT	CASSGLTGTDTQYF
NA	TRBV4-3	NA	16	TRBJ2-1	TGCGCCAGCAGCCAAGATGAAGGGACTCACTACAATGAGCAGTTCTTC	CASSQDEGTHYNEQFF
NA	TRBV11-2	NA	16	TRBJ1-1	TGTGCCAGCAGCTTAGATCGGGGGGGGAGAGACACTGAAGCTTTCTTT	CASSLDRGGRDTEAFF
TRBD1	TRBV30	NA	12	TRBJ1-1	TGTGCCTGGAGTGTTTTAGGACAGGTGGCTTTCTTT	CAWSVLGQVAFF
TRBD2	TRBV2	NA	13	TRBJ2-7	TGTGCCAGCATCTCTAGCGGAGCTTACGAGCAGTACTTC	CASISSGAYEQYF
TRBD2	TRBV5-1	NA	14	TRBJ2-1	TGCGCCAGCGCCGTTTTGAGCGGGGACAATGAGCAGTTCTTC	CASAVLSGDNEQFF
TRBD1	TRBV28	NA	14	TRBJ2-7	TGTGCCAGCAACGAACCGGGACAGGGGGCCGAGCAGTACTTC	CASNEPGQGAEQYF
NA	TRBV7-3	NA	13	TRBJ2-3	TGTGCCAGCAGCAGACAGAGCACAGATACGCAGTATTTT	CASSRQSTDTQYF
TRBD2	TRBV27	NA	16	TRBJ2-5	TGTGCCAGCAGCTTCCAGATGGGCGGGGGACAAGAGACCCAGTACTTC	CASSFQMGGGQETQYF
NA	TRBV2	NA	14	TRBJ1-1	TGTGCCAGCAGTGCCTCTGGACTCCCCACTGAAGCTTTCTTT	CASSASGLPTEAFF
NA	TRBV5-8	NA	14	TRBJ1-5	TGTGCCAGCAGTTCCAGGGCTAGCAATCAGCCCCAGCATTTT	CASSSRASNQPQHF
NA	TRBV19	NA	14	TRBJ1-3	TGTGCCTCCCAGAGGACAGTTTCTGGAAACACCATATATTTT	CASQRTVSGNTIYF
NA	TRBV3-1/TRBV3-2	NA	15	TRBJ2-3	TGTGCCAGCAGCCGGGACTCTTCTAGCACAGATACGCAGTATTTT	CASSRDSSSTDTQYF
TRBD2	TRBV5-1	NA	17	TRBJ2-1	TGCGCCAGCAGCTGGCGGACTAGCGGGAGCTCCTACAATGAGCAGTTCTTC	CASSWRTSGSSYNEQFF
NA	TRBV19	NA	15	TRBJ1-4	TGTGCCAGTAGTACCCGACAGGAGTCTAATGAAAAACTGTTTTTT	CASSTRQESNEKLFF
TRBD2	TRBV6-2/TRBV6-3	NA	14	TRBJ2-5	TGTGCCAGCAGTCTGGGACTAGCCGTAGAGACCCAGTACTTC	CASSLGLAVETQYF
NA	TRBV7-9	few	16	TRBJ2-2	TGTGCCAGCAGCTTAGTTGCTAGCCCCAACACCGGGGAGCTGTTTTTT	CASSLVASPNTGELFF